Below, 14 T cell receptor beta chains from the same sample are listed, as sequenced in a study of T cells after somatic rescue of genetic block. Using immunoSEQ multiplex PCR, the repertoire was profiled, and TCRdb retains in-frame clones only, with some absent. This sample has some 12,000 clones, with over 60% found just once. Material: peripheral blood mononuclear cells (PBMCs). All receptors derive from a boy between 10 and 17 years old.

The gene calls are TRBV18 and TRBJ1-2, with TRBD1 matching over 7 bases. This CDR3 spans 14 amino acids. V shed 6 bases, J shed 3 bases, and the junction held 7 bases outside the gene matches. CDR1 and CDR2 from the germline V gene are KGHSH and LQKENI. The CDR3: CASSLHTGDYGYTF. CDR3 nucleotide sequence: TGTGCCAGCTCCCTTCATACAGGGGACTATGGCTACACCTTC.

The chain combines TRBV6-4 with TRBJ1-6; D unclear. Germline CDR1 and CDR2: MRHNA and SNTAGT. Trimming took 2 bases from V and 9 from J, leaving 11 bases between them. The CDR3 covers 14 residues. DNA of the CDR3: TGTGCCAGCAGTGACGAGGGTCGGGGTTCACCCCTCCACTTT. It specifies CASSDEGRGSPLHF.

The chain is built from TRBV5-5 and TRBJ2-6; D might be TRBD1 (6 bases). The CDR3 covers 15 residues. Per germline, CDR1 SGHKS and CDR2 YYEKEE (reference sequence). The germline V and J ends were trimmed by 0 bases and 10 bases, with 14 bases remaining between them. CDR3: CASSLDPGTPNVLTF. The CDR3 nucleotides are TGTGCCAGCAGCTTGGACCCCGGGACACCAAACGTCCTGACTTTC.

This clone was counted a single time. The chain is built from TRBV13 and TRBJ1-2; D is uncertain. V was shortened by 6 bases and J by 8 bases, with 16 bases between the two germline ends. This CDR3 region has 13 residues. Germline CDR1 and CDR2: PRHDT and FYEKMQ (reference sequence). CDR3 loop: CASSEVGPLGYTF. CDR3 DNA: TGTGCCAGCAGTGAAGTCGGGCCCCTCGGCTACACCTTC.

Here the CDR3 DNA reads TGCGCCAGCAACGATACGCAGTATTTT. This codes for CASNDTQYF. This rearrangement joins TRBV5-1 to TRBJ2-3; no firm D call. Trimming shortened V by 6 bases and J by 6 bases, and 2 bases separated the two germline ends. The CDR3 is made up of 9 amino acids. Germline V lookup: CDR1 SGHRS, CDR2 YFSETQ.

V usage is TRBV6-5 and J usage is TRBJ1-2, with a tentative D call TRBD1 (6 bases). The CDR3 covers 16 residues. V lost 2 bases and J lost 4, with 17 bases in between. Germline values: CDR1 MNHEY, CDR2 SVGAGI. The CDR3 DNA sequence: TGTGCCAGCAGTTACAATGGCCCCAGGGGCGTCTATGGCTACACCTTC. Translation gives CASSYNGPRGVYGYTF.

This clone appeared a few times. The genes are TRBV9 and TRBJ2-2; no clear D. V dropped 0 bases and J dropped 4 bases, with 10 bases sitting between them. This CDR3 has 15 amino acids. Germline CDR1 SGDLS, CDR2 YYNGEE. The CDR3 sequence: CASSVAYPLTGELFF. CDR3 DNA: TGTGCCAGCAGCGTAGCTTATCCCCTCACCGGGGAGCTGTTTTTT.

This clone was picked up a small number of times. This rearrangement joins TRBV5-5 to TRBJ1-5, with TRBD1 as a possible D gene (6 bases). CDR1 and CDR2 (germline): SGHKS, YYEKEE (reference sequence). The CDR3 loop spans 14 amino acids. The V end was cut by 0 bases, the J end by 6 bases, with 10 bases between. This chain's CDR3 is CASSLAGVGQPQHF. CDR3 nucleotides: TGTGCCAGCAGCTTGGCAGGGGTAGGTCAGCCCCAGCATTTT.

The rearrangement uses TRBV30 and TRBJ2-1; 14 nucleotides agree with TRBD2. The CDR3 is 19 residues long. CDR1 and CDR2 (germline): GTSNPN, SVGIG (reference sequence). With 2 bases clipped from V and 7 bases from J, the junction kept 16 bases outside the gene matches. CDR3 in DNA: TGTGCCTGGAGTTGGTGGGGGACTAGCGGGAGAGTGGGAAAAAATGAGCAGTTCTTC. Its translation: CAWSWWGTSGRVGKNEQFF.

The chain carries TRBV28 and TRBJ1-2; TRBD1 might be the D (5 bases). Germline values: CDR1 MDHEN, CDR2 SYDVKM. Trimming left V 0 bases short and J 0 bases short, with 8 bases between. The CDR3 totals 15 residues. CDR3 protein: CASSLWRGPNYGYTF. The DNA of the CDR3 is TGTGCCAGCAGTTTATGGAGGGGCCCTAACTATGGCTACACCTTC.

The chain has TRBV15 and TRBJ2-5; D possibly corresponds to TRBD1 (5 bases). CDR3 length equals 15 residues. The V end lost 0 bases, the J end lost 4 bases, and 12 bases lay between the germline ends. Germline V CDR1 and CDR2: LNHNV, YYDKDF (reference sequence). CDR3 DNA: TGTGCCACCAGCAGAGATGGGGCGGCAATAGAGACCCAGTACTTC. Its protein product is CATSRDGAAIETQYF.

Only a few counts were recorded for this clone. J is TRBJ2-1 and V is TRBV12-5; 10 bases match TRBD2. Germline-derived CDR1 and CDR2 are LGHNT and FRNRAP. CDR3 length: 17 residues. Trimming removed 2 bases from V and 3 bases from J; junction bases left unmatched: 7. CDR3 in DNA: TGTGCTAGTGGTTTGTCCCTCGGGACTAGCGTCTACAATGAGCAGTTCTTC. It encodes CASGLSLGTSVYNEQFF.

The CDR3: CAISESQGARTFF. The CDR3 region has the DNA TGTGCCATCAGTGAGTCGCAGGGGGCGAGGACTTTCTTT. This chain connects TRBV10-3 to TRBJ1-1; 8 positions agree with TRBD1. The CDR3 length is 13 residues. Germline V gene data show CDR1 as ENHRY and CDR2 as SYGVKD. The J segment lost 12 bases and the V segment lost 0 bases, leaving 6 bases of the junction unmatched.

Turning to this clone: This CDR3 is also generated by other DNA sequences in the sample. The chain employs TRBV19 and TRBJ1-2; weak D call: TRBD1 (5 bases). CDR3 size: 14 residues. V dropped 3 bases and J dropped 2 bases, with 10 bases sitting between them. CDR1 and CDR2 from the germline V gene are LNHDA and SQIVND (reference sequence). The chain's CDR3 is CASSIGTGNYGYTF. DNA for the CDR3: TGTGCCAGTAGTATTGGTACAGGCAACTATGGCTACACCTTC.